The 7 T cell receptor beta chains presented below share a single source sample, sequenced in a study of T cell clones after liver transplantation. The table came from immunoSEQ multiplex PCR; TCRdb's copy has only in-frame clones and leaves some out. The table records some 80,000 clones, approximately 81% of them present only once. The sequencing used CD4+ T cells from blood, collected less than 50 months after liver transplant. These receptors originate from a human patient who received a liver transplant. These T cells may partly come from the graft donor.

This chain joins TRBV18 and TRBJ2-5; 7 bases match TRBD2. CDR1 is KGHSH and CDR2 is LQKENI in the germline V gene. This CDR3 is built from 16 residues. Trimming removed 3 bases from V and 0 bases from J; junction bases left unmatched: 7. The CDR3 is CASSPTNSGHQETQYF. The DNA of the CDR3 is TGTGCCAGCTCACCGACCAATAGCGGGCACCAAGAGACCCAGTACTTC. The whole variable domain, filled in from reference TRBV18 and TRBJ2-5, reads NAGVMQNPRHLVRRRGQEARLRCSPMKGHSHVYWYRQLPEEGLKFMVYLQKENIIDESGMPKERFSAEFPKEGPSILRIQQVVRGDSAAYFCASSPTNSGHQETQYFGPGTRLLVL.

In nucleotides, the CDR3 is TGTGCCAGCAGTTTCGGTCTAGCGTTTACCTACGAGCAGTACTTC. Protein product: CASSFGLAFTYEQYF. The rearrangement joins TRBV28 to TRBJ2-7; D is perhaps TRBD2 (6 bases). This CDR3 contains 15 residues. The germline V gene encodes CDR1 MDHEN and CDR2 SYDVKM. V was shortened by 3 bases and J by 2 bases, with 14 bases between the two germline ends.

The rearrangement joins TRBV11-2 to TRBJ2-5; TRBD1 agrees at 12 bases. V dropped 2 bases and J dropped 5; count of bases not matched to a gene: 6. CDR3 length: 16 residues. Germline V gene sequence: CDR1 SGHAT, CDR2 FQNNGV. In nucleotides, the CDR3 is TGTGCCAGCAGCTTAAGGGGACAGGGGGCAGGGGAGACCCAGTACTTC. The encoded protein is CASSLRGQGAGETQYF.

The genes are TRBV7-9 and TRBJ2-5, with 8 bases lining up with TRBD1. CDR3 length: 14 residues. CDR1 is SEHNR and CDR2 is FQNEAQ in the germline V gene (reference sequence). The V gene end was trimmed by 5 bases and the J gene end by 1 base; junction bases not matched to a gene: 3. The CDR3 is CASSTGQAQETQYF. The CDR3 DNA reads as TGTGCCAGCAGCACGGGACAGGCCCAAGAGACCCAGTACTTC.

The V call is TRBV5-6, the J call TRBJ2-5, with D perhaps being TRBD1 or TRBD2 (5 bases each). The CDR3 extends over 14 amino acids. V shed 4 bases and J shed 2 bases, with 12 bases lying between them. The germline CDR1 and CDR2 sequences are SGHDT and YYEEEE. The CDR3 DNA reads as TGTGCCAGCAGCCCCGGGACGGTACAAGAGACCCAGTACTTC. Protein sequence: CASSPGTVQETQYF.

A few counts support this clone. The CDR3 coding sequence is TGTGCCAGCAGTGAATCGAGGGTCTCGGAGGGAAAACTGTTTTTT. This encodes CASSESRVSEGKLFF. The gene calls are TRBV25-1 and TRBJ1-4; D is ambiguous. Trimming cost V 1 base and J 10 bases, with 16 bases left between them. The V gene's germline CDR1 is MGHDK and CDR2 SYGVNS. The CDR3 is made up of 15 amino acids.

This sequence joins TRBV30 and TRBJ2-1, with TRBD2 as a possible D gene (6 bases). The CDR3 has 15 amino acids. The germline gives CDR1 GTSNPN, CDR2 SVGIG (reference sequence). Trimming removed 2 bases at V and 8 bases at J, with 19 bases between. The CDR3 DNA follows: TGTGCCTGGAGTCGCGGTAGCGGAGGGCAAGATGAGCAGTTCTTC. The encoded protein is CAWSRGSGGQDEQFF.